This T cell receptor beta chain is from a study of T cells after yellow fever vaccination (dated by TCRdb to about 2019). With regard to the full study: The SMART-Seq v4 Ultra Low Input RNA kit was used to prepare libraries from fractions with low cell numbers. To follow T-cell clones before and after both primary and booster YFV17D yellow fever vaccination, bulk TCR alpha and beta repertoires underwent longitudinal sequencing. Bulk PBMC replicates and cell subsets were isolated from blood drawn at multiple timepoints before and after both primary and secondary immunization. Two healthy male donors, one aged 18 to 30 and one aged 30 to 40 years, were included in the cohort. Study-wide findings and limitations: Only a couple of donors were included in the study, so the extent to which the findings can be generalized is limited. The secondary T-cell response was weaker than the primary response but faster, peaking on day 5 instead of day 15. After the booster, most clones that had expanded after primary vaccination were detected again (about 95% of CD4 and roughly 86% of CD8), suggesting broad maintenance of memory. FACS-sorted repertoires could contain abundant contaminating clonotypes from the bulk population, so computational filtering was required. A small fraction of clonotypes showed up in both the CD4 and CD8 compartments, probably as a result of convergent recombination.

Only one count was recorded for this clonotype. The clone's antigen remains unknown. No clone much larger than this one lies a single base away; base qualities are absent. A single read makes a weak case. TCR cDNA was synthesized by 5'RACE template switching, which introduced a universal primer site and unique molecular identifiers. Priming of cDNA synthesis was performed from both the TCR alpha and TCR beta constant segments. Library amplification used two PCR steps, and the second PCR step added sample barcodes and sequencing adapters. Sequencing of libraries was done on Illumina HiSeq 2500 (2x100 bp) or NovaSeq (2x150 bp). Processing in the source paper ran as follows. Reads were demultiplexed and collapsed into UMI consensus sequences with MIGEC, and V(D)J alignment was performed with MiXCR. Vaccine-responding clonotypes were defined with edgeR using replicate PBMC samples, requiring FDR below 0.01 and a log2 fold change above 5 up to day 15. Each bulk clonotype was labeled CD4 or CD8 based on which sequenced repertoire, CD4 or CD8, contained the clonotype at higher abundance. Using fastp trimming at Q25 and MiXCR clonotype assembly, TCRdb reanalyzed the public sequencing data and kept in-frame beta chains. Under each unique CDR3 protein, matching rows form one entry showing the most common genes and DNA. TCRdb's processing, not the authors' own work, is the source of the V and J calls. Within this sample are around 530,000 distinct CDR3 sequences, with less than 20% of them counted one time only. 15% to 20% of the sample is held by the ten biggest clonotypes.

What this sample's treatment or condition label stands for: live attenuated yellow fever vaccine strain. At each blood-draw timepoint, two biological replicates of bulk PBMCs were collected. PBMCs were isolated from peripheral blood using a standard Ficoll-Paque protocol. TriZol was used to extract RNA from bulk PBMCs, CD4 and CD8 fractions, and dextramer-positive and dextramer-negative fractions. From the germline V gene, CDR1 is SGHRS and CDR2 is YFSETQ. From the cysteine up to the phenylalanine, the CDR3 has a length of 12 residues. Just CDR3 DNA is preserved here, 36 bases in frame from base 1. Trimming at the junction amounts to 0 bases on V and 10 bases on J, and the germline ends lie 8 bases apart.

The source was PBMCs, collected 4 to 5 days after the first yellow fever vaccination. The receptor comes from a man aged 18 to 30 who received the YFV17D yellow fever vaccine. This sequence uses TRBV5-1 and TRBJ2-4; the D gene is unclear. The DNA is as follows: TGCGCCAGCAGCTTGGGGGGTAGGATTCAGTACTTC. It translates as CASSLGGRIQYF.